This T cell receptor (beta chain) was sequenced during a study of blood T cell repertoires in COVID-19. This clone has more than one count but fewer than ten. The CDR3 runs to 11 residues. Trimming took 5 bases from V and 10 from J, leaving 11 bases between them. Germline V CDR1 and CDR2: LGHDT, YNNKEL (reference sequence). Clones were read by immunoSEQ multiplex PCR, and TCRdb kept only the in-frame ones, dropping some. Among about 210,000 clones, 80% were seen once, and the ten largest hold about 7.2%. This sequence was found in a man aged 55 to 70 with acute or convalescent COVID-19. The sequenced sample was peripheral blood. The chain joins TRBV3-1 (or the pseudogene TRBV3-2) to TRBJ1-2; no firm D call. The CDR3 nucleotides are TGTGCCAGCAGCTACATTTTCGCCTACACCTTC. Amino acids: CASSYIFAYTF.